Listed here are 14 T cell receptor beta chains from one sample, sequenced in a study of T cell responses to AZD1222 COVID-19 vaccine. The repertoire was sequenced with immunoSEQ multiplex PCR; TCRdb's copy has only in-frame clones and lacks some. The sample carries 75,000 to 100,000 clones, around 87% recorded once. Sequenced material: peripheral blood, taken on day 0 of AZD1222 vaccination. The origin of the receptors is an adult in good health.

The CDR3 coding sequence is TGTGCCAGCAGTTCGGGACAGGGGCCCGGAGTTCAGCCCCAGCATTTT. Its translation is CASSSGQGPGVQPQHF. V gene TRBV6-5 combines with J gene TRBJ1-5, with TRBD1 matching 10 bases. CDR1 and CDR2 from the germline V gene are MNHEY and SVGAGI. The CDR3 sequence is 16 residues long. Germline trimming cut 4 bases from V and 6 bases from J; bases unmatched to any gene: 9.

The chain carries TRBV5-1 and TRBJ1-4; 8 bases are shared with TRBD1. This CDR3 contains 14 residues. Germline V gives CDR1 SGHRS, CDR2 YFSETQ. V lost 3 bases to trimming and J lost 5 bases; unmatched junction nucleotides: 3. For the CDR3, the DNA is TGCGCCAGCAGCTCCGGACAGGGCAATGAAAAACTGTTTTTT. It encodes CASSSGQGNEKLFF.

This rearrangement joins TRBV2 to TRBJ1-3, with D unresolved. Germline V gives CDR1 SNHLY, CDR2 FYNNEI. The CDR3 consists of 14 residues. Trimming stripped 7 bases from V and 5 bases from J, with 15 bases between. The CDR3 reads CASTLEGLRNTIYF. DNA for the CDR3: TGTGCCAGCACTTTGGAAGGGCTCCGAAACACCATATATTTT.

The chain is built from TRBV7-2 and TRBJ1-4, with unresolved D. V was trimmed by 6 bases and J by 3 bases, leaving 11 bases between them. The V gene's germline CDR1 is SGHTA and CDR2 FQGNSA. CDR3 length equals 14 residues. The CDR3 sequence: CASRSGGSNEKLFF. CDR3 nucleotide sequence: TGTGCCAGCAGGTCTGGAGGGTCTAATGAAAAACTGTTTTTT. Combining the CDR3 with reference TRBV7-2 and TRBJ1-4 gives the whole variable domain GAGVSQSPSNKVTEKGKDVELRCDPISGHTALYWYRQSLGQGLEFLIYFQGNSAPDKSGLPSDRFSAERTGGSVSTLTIQRTQQEDSAVYLCASRSGGSNEKLFFGSGTQLSVL.

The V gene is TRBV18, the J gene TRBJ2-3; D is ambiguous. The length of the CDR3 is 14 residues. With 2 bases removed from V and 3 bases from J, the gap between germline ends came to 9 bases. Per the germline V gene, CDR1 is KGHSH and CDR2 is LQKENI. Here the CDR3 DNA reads TGTGCCAGCTCACCAACCCAGGTAACAGATACGCAGTATTTT. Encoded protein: CASSPTQVTDTQYF.

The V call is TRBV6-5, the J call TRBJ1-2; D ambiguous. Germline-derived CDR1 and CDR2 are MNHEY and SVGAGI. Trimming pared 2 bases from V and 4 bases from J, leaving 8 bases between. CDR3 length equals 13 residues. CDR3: CASSYGRAYGYTF. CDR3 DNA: TGTGCCAGCAGTTACGGGAGGGCCTATGGCTACACCTTC.

The CDR3 DNA follows: TGTGCCAGCAGCCAAGAAGGGCGGCAGGAGGGGGAAAAACTGTTTTTT. Translation: CASSQEGRQEGEKLFF. The J gene is TRBJ1-4, the V gene TRBV3-1 (or the pseudogene TRBV3-2), with D maybe TRBD1 (5 bases). V was trimmed by 0 bases and J by 8 bases, leaving 16 bases between them. The CDR3 extends over 16 amino acids. Germline V gives CDR1 LGHDT, CDR2 YNNKEL (reference sequence).

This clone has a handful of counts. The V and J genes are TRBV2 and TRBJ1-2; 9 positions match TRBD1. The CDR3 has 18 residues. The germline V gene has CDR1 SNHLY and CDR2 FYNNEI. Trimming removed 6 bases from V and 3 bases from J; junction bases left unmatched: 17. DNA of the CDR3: TGTGCCAGCAGCCTACCTCCTGGGGACAGGGACTCTCACTATGGCTACACCTTC. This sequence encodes CASSLPPGDRDSHYGYTF.

The CDR3 region is CASGNGQGDEQYF. The CDR3 DNA is TGTGCCAGTGGTAACGGACAGGGCGACGAGCAGTACTTC. The chain employs TRBV19 and TRBJ2-7; 8 bases are a match to TRBD1. J lost 5 bases, V lost 8 bases, and 8 bases had no gene match. CDR1 is LNHDA, CDR2 SQIVND, per germline (reference sequence). The CDR3 loop spans 13 amino acids. Variable domain in full (rest from reference TRBV19 and TRBJ2-7): DGGITQSPKYLFRKEGQNVTLSCEQNLNHDAMYWYRQDPGQGLRLIYYSQIVNDFQKGDIAEGYSVSREKKESFPLTVTSAQKNPTAFYLCASGNGQGDEQYFGPGTRLTVT.

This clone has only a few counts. Here the CDR3 reads CASSFNEGAHYGYTF. CDR3 in DNA: TGTGCCAGCAGTTTTAATGAGGGGGCGCACTATGGCTACACCTTC. The genes are TRBV27 and TRBJ1-2; 7 nucleotides match TRBD1. Germline V gives CDR1 MNHEY, CDR2 SMNVEV (reference sequence). This CDR3 is built from 15 residues. V lost 3 bases to trimming and J lost 3 bases; unmatched junction nucleotides: 7.

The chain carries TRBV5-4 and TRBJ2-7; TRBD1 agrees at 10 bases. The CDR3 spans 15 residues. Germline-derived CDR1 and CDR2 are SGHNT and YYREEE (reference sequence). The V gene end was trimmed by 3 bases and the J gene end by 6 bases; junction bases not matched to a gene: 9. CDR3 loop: CASSSSWTGGSEQYF. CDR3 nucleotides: TGTGCCAGCAGCTCTAGCTGGACAGGGGGATCCGAGCAGTACTTC.

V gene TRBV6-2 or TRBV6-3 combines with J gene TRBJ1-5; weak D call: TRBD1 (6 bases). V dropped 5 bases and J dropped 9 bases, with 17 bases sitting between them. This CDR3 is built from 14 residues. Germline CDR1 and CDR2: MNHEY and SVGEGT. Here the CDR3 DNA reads TGTGCCAGCAGTAATCAGGGGCCACCTTGGCCCCAGCATTTT. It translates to CASSNQGPPWPQHF.

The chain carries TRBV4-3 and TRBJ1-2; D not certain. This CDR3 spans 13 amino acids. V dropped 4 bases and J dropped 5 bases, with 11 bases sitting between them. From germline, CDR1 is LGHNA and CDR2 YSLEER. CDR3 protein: CASSPGGGYGYTF. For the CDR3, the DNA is TGCGCCAGCAGCCCGGGAGGAGGATATGGCTACACCTTC.

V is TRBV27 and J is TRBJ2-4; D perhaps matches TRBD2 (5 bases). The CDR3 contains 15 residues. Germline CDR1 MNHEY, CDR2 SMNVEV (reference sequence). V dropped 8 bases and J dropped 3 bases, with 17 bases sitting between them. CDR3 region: CASASRVPVKNIQYF. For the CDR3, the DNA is TGTGCCAGCGCTAGCCGGGTTCCAGTCAAAAACATTCAGTACTTC.